The 14 T cell receptor beta chains below were found in one sample sequenced in a study of T cells in Graves' hyperthyroidism and ophthalmopathy. The investigators amplified TCR beta CDR3 regions from RNA transcripts. First-round RT-PCR of the TCR CDR3 relied on the HTBI primer set. TCRdb re-analysed the multiplex PCR reads in MiXCR, keeping a single row per CDR3 protein. This sample carries about 590,000 distinct CDR3 sequences, 12% to 15% of them seen once, and the ten largest clones take roughly 6.9%. Specimen: blood. These receptors all stem from a woman under 30 with Graves' ophthalmopathy.

V and J are TRBV7-9 and TRBJ1-1, with unresolved D. Per germline, CDR1 SEHNR and CDR2 FQNEAQ (reference sequence). The CDR3 is 16 amino acids. The V end lost 4 bases, the J end lost 0 bases, and 15 bases lay between the germline ends. The CDR3 spells CASSSQRSALNTEAFF. The CDR3, as DNA: TGTGCCAGCAGCTCCCAGAGGTCGGCATTGAACACTGAAGCTTTCTTT.

This clonotype was seen ten or more times. The chain uses TRBV2 and TRBJ2-5; 13 positions agree with TRBD2. CDR3 size: 16 residues. V trimming: 7 bases; J trimming: 2 bases; junction bases outside the gene matches: 7. Germline CDR1 is SNHLY and CDR2 is FYNNEI. The CDR3 region is CASTTTSGRRQETQYF. DNA for the CDR3: TGTGCCAGCACCACGACTAGCGGGAGGCGGCAAGAGACCCAGTACTTC.

This clonotype was counted once. The rearrangement links TRBV20-1 to TRBJ1-1, with TRBD1 matching over 8 bases. Germline V lookup: CDR1 DFQATT, CDR2 SNEGSKA (reference sequence). J lost 0 bases, V lost 3 bases, and 3 bases had no gene match. The CDR3 has 14 amino acids. The CDR3 is CSARTGAMNTEAFF. CDR3 nucleotide sequence: TGCAGTGCTAGGACAGGGGCGATGAACACTGAAGCTTTCTTT.

This clonotype was seen only a few times. The V and J genes are TRBV3-2 and TRBJ2-2. TRBV3-2 is assigned pseudogene status. This CDR3 region has 12 residues. The CDR3 reads CASSQDPGELFF. The CDR3 DNA reads TGTGCCAGCAGCCAAGACCCCGGGGAGCTGTTTTTT.

The rearrangement joins TRBV5-1 to TRBJ2-1; 11 bases agree with TRBD2. Trimming removed 2 bases from V and 9 bases from J; junction bases left unmatched: 10. CDR1 SGHRS and CDR2 YFSETQ come from the germline V gene. The CDR3 runs to 16 residues. CDR3 sequence: CASSLTSGRYESEQFF. The CDR3 region has the DNA TGCGCCAGCAGCTTAACTAGCGGGAGATACGAGAGTGAGCAGTTCTTC.

In its sample, this clonotype was seen many times. J is TRBJ1-4 and V is TRBV7-3; D may be TRBD1 (6 bases). Germline V gives CDR1 SGHTA, CDR2 FQGTGA. This CDR3 is 15 amino acids long. The V end was cut by 5 bases, the J end by 5 bases, with 15 bases between. CDR3 coding DNA: TGTGCCAGCAGCCCAACGGGACAACCGAATGAAAAACTGTTTTTT. It specifies CASSPTGQPNEKLFF.

This clonotype came up many times. The rearrangement uses TRBV9 and TRBJ2-2, with 10 bases lining up with TRBD1. V shed 3 bases and J 5 bases; nucleotides not matched to a gene: 7. Per germline, CDR1 SGDLS and CDR2 YYNGEE. CDR3 length: 16 residues. The CDR3, as DNA: TGTGCCAGCAGCGACCGGGACAGGGGAACGACCGGGGAGCTGTTTTTT. This encodes CASSDRDRGTTGELFF.

This chain joins TRBV6-5 and TRBJ2-1; D is undetermined. The ends were cut back, 0 bases at V and 4 bases at J, with 7 bases in the middle. This CDR3 spans 14 amino acids. Germline assignment: CDR1 MNHEY and CDR2 SVGAGI. CDR3 sequence reads: CASSYSRWYNEQFF. Written as DNA, the CDR3 is TGTGCCAGCAGTTACTCGAGATGGTACAATGAGCAGTTCTTC.

This clonotype was recorded many times. The chain joins TRBV4-2 to TRBJ2-3; D not resolved. Germline CDR1 LGHNA, CDR2 YNFKEQ. CDR3 length: 13 amino acids. V was cut by 0 bases and J by 7 bases, with 8 bases left in between. The CDR3 protein is CASSQEGVYTQYF. For the CDR3, the DNA is TGTGCCAGCAGCCAAGAGGGCGTATATACGCAGTATTTT.

Points on this clonotype: Sequence at one end of the junction differs from germline and may be a read error. V gene TRBV2 combines with J gene TRBJ2-5, with D perhaps matching TRBD1 (5 bases). The CDR3 loop spans 16 amino acids. Germline loops: CDR1 SNHLY, CDR2 FYNNEI. CDR3 in amino acids: CASANGGALYQGTQYF. DNA of the CDR3: TGTGCCAGCGCAAATGGTGGGGCCTTGTACCAAGGGACCCAGTACTTC.

The chain is built from TRBV7-9 and TRBJ2-4; D may correspond to TRBD1 or TRBD2 (6 bases each). V was trimmed by 5 bases and J by 0 bases, leaving 20 bases between them. Germline V CDR1 and CDR2: SEHNR, FQNEAQ (reference sequence). CDR3 length equals 18 residues. CDR3 amino acids: CASSPPVGGPLAKNIQYF. In nucleotides, the CDR3 is TGTGCCAGCAGCCCCCCGGTGGGGGGCCCGCTAGCCAAAAACATTCAGTACTTC.

Ten or more counts support this clonotype. The V and J genes are TRBV6-2 or TRBV6-3 and TRBJ2-7; D perhaps matches TRBD2 (5 bases). The CDR3 loop spans 15 amino acids. Germline values: CDR1 MNHEY, CDR2 SVGEGT. With 6 bases removed from V and 6 bases from J, the gap between germline ends came to 21 bases. CDR3 loop: CASSLTGMMGTEQYF. In nucleotides, the CDR3 is TGTGCCAGCAGCCTTACGGGAATGATGGGCACCGAGCAGTACTTC.

This clonotype was seen at least ten times. The rearrangement uses TRBV2 and TRBJ2-1; D is unresolved. The V end was cut by 4 bases, the J end by 3 bases, with 7 bases between. This CDR3 is 13 amino acids long. Germline V gene lookup returns CDR1 SNHLY and CDR2 FYNNEI. CDR3 sequence: CASSGTVYNEQFF. The CDR3 DNA reads as TGTGCCAGCAGTGGTACAGTCTACAATGAGCAGTTCTTC.

V usage is TRBV5-1 and J usage is TRBJ2-7, with D maybe TRBD1 (6 bases). In germline, CDR1 is SGHRS, CDR2 YFSETQ. This CDR3 is 14 amino acids long. V gave up 3 bases and J gave up 4 bases, with 14 bases separating them. The chain's CDR3 is CASSSQGTRYEQYF. CDR3 nucleotides: TGCGCCAGCAGCTCACAGGGAACTAGGTACGAGCAGTACTTC.